This T cell receptor beta chain was recovered during a study of response to subunit inactivated influenza vaccine (dated by TCRdb to 2017 to 2018). Background for the entire study: The study used deep quantitative T cell receptor repertoire profiling to track responses to a trivalent subunit inactivated influenza vaccine. General findings and caveats noted by the study authors: According to the authors, only a limited number of new T cells may be recruited by each seasonal influenza vaccination.

From a lookup of the germline V gene, CDR1 and CDR2 are SQVTM and ANQGSEA. The CDR3 starts with the cysteine, ends with the phenylalanine, and has 15 residues. Only CDR3 DNA remains: 45 bases, in frame from the first base. The V end gives up 7 bases and the J end 4 bases, leaving 14 bases in the junction not matched to a gene. About this clonotype: No cognate antigen has been identified for it. Within one base of it there is no much larger clone, and no base qualities were kept.

Receptors were amplified or captured by RT-PCR. TCRdb names Illumina HiSeq 2500 as the instrument used. TCRdb passed the public sequencing reads through fastp at Q25 and MiXCR, retaining productive beta sequences. Each record represents a unique CDR3 protein, reported with the most common genes and DNA among its rows. This sample comprises 650,000 to 800,000 distinct CDR3 sequences, approximately 15% of them detected only once. The top ten hold 5.5% to 7% of the sample. This clonotype was obtained from a man aged 50-60 years who received an inactivated influenza vaccine. Donor details come from another sample of the same person, matched by shared clones. This material consisted of PBMCs from blood, taken less than 15 days before vaccination. The chain employs TRBV29-1 and TRBJ2-7; TRBD2 fits 9 bases in the junction. At the DNA level, the sequence is TGCAGCGCGACGGTTTTGAGCGGGAGGAGTTACGAGCAGTACTTC. Its coded protein is CSATVLSGRSYEQYF.